This TCR beta chain was identified during a study of blood T cell repertoires in COVID-19. Overall study context: The United States, Italy and Spain were the sources of the acute and convalescent COVID-19 samples.

Authors' processing steps: Estimation of nucleated cell counts was performed using reference gene primer amplification. Clones were sequenced by immunoSEQ multiplex PCR, and TCRdb holds only the in-frame ones, with some missing. The V and J calls and clone size were taken over from that table, and D and trimming were inferred from the DNA. The data contain roughly 200,000 clones, 70% to 90% of them singletons. Specimen: peripheral blood. This TCR came from a woman younger than 35 who had recovered from COVID-19.

CDR3 nucleotides: TGTGCCATCAGTTCCTCAGGGAATATAGGCTATGGCTACACCTTC. This encodes CAISSSGNIGYGYTF. The chain carries TRBV10-3 and TRBJ1-2, with D possibly matching TRBD1 (5 bases). The germline V and J ends were trimmed by 5 bases and 4 bases, with 17 bases remaining between them. This CDR3 has 15 amino acids. Looked up from germline, CDR1 is ENHRY and CDR2 is SYGVKD.